This TCR beta chain was recorded in a study of technical replicates of blood from a handful of donors. CDR1 and CDR2 (germline): PRHDT, FYEKMQ (reference sequence). This CDR3 contains 13 residues. The ends lost 2 bases at V and 3 bases at J; junction bases unmatched: 1. Produced via immunoSEQ multiplex PCR; TCRdb's table is partial and in-frame only. The sample lists around 80,000 clones; 95% to 98% were seen once. The specimen sequenced was T cells isolated from PBMCs. V and J are TRBV13 and TRBJ2-7; 7 bases match TRBD1. The clonotype was recovered from a human donor in good health. CDR3 in DNA: TGTGCCAGCAGCTTACAGGGGGTCTACGAGCAGTACTTC. This sequence encodes CASSLQGVYEQYF.